One sample yielded the 20 T cell receptor beta chains listed below, sequenced in a study of blood T cell repertoires in COVID-19. TCRdb's table, derived via immunoSEQ multiplex PCR, lists solely in-frame clones and lacks some. The sample lists more than 95,000 clones, over 65% seen once, with approximately 2.3% in the top ten. Sample: peripheral blood. The source is a man aged 30 to 39 with acute or convalescent COVID-19.

The chain combines TRBV5-6 with TRBJ2-5, with a tentative D call TRBD2 (5 bases). V shed 0 bases and J shed 4 bases, with 10 bases lying between them. Germline-derived CDR1 and CDR2 are SGHDT and YYEEEE. The CDR3 covers 14 residues. This CDR3 reads CASSLGGRGETQYF. DNA of the CDR3: TGTGCCAGCAGCTTGGGAGGGAGAGGAGAGACCCAGTACTTC. The whole variable domain, remainder taken from reference TRBV5-6 and TRBJ2-5, is DAGVTQSPTHLIKTRGQQVTLRCSPKSGHDTVSWYQQALGQGPQFIFQYYEEEERQRGNFPDRFSGHQFPNYSSELNVNALLLGDSALYLCASSLGGRGETQYFGPGTRLLVL.

Points on this clone: A junction end diverges from the germline sequence, so it may reflect a read error. V gene TRBV6-6 combines with J gene TRBJ2-1; D may be TRBD2 (7 bases). The CDR3 spans 15 residues. CDR1 MNHNY and CDR2 SVGAGI come from the germline V gene (reference sequence). The CDR3 loop is CARSYRGEGGNEQFF. The CDR3 nucleotides are TGTGCCCGCAGTTATCGGGGGGAGGGGGGCAATGAGCAGTTCTTC.

The J gene is TRBJ2-7, the V gene TRBV25-1, with D tentatively TRBD1 (5 bases). Trimming stripped 5 bases from V and 5 bases from J, with 10 bases between. Germline lookup yields CDR1 MGHDK and CDR2 SYGVNS. This CDR3 is 12 amino acids long. As DNA, the CDR3 is TGTGCCAGCAGTACAGGTTTCCACGAGCAGTACTTC. Translation gives CASSTGFHEQYF.

The chain has TRBV19 and TRBJ2-3, with TRBD2 identical over 7 bases. Germline CDR1 reads LNHDA; CDR2 reads SQIVND (reference sequence). This CDR3 comprises 15 residues. With 5 bases clipped from V and 1 base from J, the junction kept 6 bases outside the gene matches. The DNA for the CDR3 is TGTGCCAGTAGTCTACTCAGCGGGGGCACAGATACGCAGTATTTT. Its protein product is CASSLLSGGTDTQYF.

V and J are TRBV19 and TRBJ1-5; 7 positions agree with TRBD1. The germline V gene encodes CDR1 LNHDA and CDR2 SQIVND (reference sequence). V shed 6 bases, J shed 5 bases, and the junction held 7 bases outside the gene matches. This CDR3 has 14 residues. CDR3 loop: CASSRDSVYQPQHF. Here the CDR3 DNA reads TGTGCCAGTAGCCGGGACAGCGTTTATCAGCCCCAGCATTTT.

This chain joins TRBV7-8 and TRBJ2-6, with unresolved D. This CDR3 has 17 residues. The V gene's germline CDR1 is SGHVS and CDR2 FQNEAQ. With 3 bases removed from V and 0 bases from J, the gap between germline ends came to 12 bases. The CDR3 region has the DNA TGTGCCAGCAGCTTCCTAGGCCCGAGCTCTGGGGCCAACGTCCTGACTTTC. This translates into CASSFLGPSSGANVLTF.

The chain joins TRBV14 to TRBJ1-1; 7 nucleotides match TRBD1. Germline V lookup: CDR1 SGHDN, CDR2 FVKESK. There are 15 residues in the CDR3. V was clipped by 1 base and J by 4 bases; unmatched bases: 6. The CDR3: CASSQVGRGTTEAFF. DNA of the CDR3: TGTGCCAGCAGCCAAGTGGGCAGGGGGACCACTGAAGCTTTCTTT.

This rearrangement joins TRBV7-3 to TRBJ2-4; D remains unclear. Germline CDR1 reads SGHTA; CDR2 reads FQGTGA. This CDR3 has 15 amino acids. V gave up 5 bases and J gave up 0 bases, with 11 bases separating them. The CDR3 here is CASSRSGLAKNIQYF. CDR3 bases: TGTGCCAGCAGCCGATCAGGCTTAGCCAAAAACATTCAGTACTTC.

The chain links TRBV9 to TRBJ2-1, with 7 nucleotides matching TRBD2. Per the germline V gene, CDR1 is SGDLS and CDR2 is YYNGEE. This CDR3 contains 18 residues. The V gene end was trimmed by 0 bases and the J gene end by 7 bases; junction bases not matched to a gene: 16. The CDR3 loop reads CASSVDSSGWESSNEQFF. The CDR3 region has the DNA TGTGCCAGCAGCGTAGATAGTAGCGGGTGGGAAAGTAGTAATGAGCAGTTCTTC.

Here the CDR3 reads CASSFRQPTSGSSYEQYV. In DNA form, the CDR3 reads TGCGCCAGCAGCTTTCGACAGCCAACTAGCGGTAGCTCCTACGAGCAGTACGTC. The chain employs TRBV5-1 and TRBJ2-7, with 8 bases that match TRBD2. Germline lookup yields CDR1 SGHRS and CDR2 YFSETQ. V was clipped by 2 bases and J by 0 bases; unmatched bases: 13. The CDR3 totals 18 residues.

DNA of the CDR3: TGTGCCAGCAGCCCCCCGGGGGTTGAAGATACGCAGTATTTT. It codes for CASSPPGVEDTQYF. V and J are TRBV7-3 and TRBJ2-3; weak D call: TRBD2 (6 bases). The CDR3 has 14 residues. V dropped 5 bases and J dropped 5 bases, with 14 bases sitting between them. CDR1 is SGHTA and CDR2 is FQGTGA in the germline V gene.

The rearrangement joins TRBV11-3 to TRBJ2-5, with 7 nucleotides matching TRBD2. V lost 1 base, J lost 1 base, and 3 bases stayed unmatched. In germline, CDR1 is SGHNT, CDR2 YENEEA. The CDR3 is 15 amino acids. The CDR3: CASSLGTSVQETQYF. The CDR3 region has the DNA TGTGCCAGCAGCTTAGGTACTAGCGTCCAAGAGACCCAGTACTTC.

The chain links TRBV5-4 to TRBJ2-6, with a tentative D call TRBD1 (5 bases). There are 17 residues in the CDR3. CDR1 and CDR2 (germline): SGHNT, YYREEE (reference sequence). The V gene lost 4 bases and the J gene lost 0 bases, with 14 bases spanning the gap. CDR3 sequence reads: CASSPQGSHSGANVLTF. The CDR3, as DNA: TGTGCCAGCAGCCCTCAGGGCTCCCACTCTGGGGCCAACGTCCTGACTTTC. The variable domain in full, completed from reference TRBV5-4 and TRBJ2-6, reads ETGVTQSPTHLIKTRGQQVTLRCSSQSGHNTVSWYQQALGQGPQFIFQYYREEENGRGNFPPRFSGLQFPNYSSELNVNALELDDSALYLCASSPQGSHSGANVLTFGAGSRLTVL.

The rearrangement links TRBV6-4 to TRBJ1-6; D remains unclear. The V and J ends lost 6 bases and 7 bases respectively, with 13 bases between them. This CDR3 is 14 amino acids long. Germline V gene sequence: CDR1 MRHNA, CDR2 SNTAGT. CDR3 protein: CASREQTLNSPLHF. CDR3 DNA sequence: TGTGCCAGCAGGGAACAGACCTTAAATTCACCCCTCCACTTT.

The V gene is TRBV5-1, the J gene TRBJ1-2, with 10 bases matching TRBD1. CDR1 is SGHRS, CDR2 YFSETQ, per germline. The CDR3 is 15 residues long. V shed 4 bases, J shed 6 bases, and the junction held 9 bases outside the gene matches. CDR3: CASSGIQDRGDGYTF. As DNA, the CDR3 is TGCGCCAGCAGCGGCATCCAGGACAGGGGGGATGGCTACACCTTC.

The chain carries TRBV14 and TRBJ2-7, with D maybe TRBD2 (5 bases). The CDR3 runs to 14 residues. Germline CDR1 reads SGHDN; CDR2 reads FVKESK. Trimming took 0 bases from V and 3 from J, leaving 9 bases between them. The CDR3 loop reads CASSQESGYYEQYF. CDR3 sequence (DNA): TGTGCCAGCAGCCAAGAGTCGGGATACTACGAGCAGTACTTC.

This sequence joins TRBV7-9 and TRBJ2-5; TRBD2 might be the D (5 bases). Germline loops: CDR1 SEHNR, CDR2 FQNEAQ (reference sequence). V lost 4 bases to trimming and J lost 2 bases, with 8 bases between them. The CDR3 runs to 13 residues. As DNA, the CDR3 is TGTGCCAGCAGCTCCCCGGGACAAGAGACCCAGTACTTC. It codes for CASSSPGQETQYF.

The J gene is TRBJ1-5, the V gene TRBV12-2; the table's D call, TRBD1, was not checked against the DNA. TRBV12-2 is recorded as a pseudogene. The CDR3 spans 15 residues. This CDR3 is CASRFCDRANQPQHF. Here the CDR3 DNA reads TGTGCAAGTCGCTTTTGTGACAGGGCCAATCAGCCCCAGCATTTT.

CDR3 nucleotide sequence: TGTGCCAGCAGCCAAGACCACCCACATACCCAACCCTGGGACAGGGTGAATCAGCCCCAGCATTTT. Translation gives CASSQDHPHTQPWDRVNQPQHF. The chain employs TRBV3-1 (or the pseudogene TRBV3-2) and TRBJ1-5; 9 bases align to TRBD1. The germline CDR1 and CDR2 sequences are LGHDT and YNNKEL (reference sequence). The CDR3 consists of 22 residues. The junction had 22 bases not matched to a gene; V was cut back by 0 bases and J by 4 bases.

This sequence joins TRBV19 and TRBJ1-2; TRBD1 aligns across 7 bases. The CDR3 totals 15 residues. CDR1 is LNHDA, CDR2 SQIVND, per germline (reference sequence). With 0 bases clipped from V and 0 bases from J, the junction kept 1 base outside the gene matches. CDR3 coding DNA: TGTGCCAGTAGTATAGACGGACAGGCTAACTATGGCTACACCTTC. It encodes CASSIDGQANYGYTF.